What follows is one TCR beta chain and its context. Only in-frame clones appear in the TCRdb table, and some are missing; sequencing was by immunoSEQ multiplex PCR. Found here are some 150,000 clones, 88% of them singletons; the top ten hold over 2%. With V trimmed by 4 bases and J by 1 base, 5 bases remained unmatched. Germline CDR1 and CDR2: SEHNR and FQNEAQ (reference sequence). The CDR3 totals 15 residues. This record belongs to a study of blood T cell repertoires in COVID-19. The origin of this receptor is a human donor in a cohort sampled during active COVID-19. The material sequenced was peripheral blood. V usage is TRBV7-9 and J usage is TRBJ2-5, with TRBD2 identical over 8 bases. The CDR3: CASSSHGGAQETQYF. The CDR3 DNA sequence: TGTGCCAGCAGCTCCCACGGGGGGGCCCAAGAGACCCAGTACTTC.